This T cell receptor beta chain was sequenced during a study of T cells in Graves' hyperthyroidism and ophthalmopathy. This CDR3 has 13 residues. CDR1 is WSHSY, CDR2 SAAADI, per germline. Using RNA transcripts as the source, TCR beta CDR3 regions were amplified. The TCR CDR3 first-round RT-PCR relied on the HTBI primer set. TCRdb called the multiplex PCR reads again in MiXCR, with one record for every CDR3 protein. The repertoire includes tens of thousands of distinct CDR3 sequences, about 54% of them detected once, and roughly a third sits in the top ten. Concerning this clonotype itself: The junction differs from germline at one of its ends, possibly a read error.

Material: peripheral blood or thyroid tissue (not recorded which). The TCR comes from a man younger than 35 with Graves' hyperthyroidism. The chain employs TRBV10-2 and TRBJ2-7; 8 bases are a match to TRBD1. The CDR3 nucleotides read TGTGCCAGCACCGACAGGGGCGACTACGAGCAGTACTTC. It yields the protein CASTDRGDYEQYF.